This T cell receptor (beta chain) was captured in a study of blood T cell repertoires in COVID-19. Profiled with immunoSEQ multiplex PCR; TCRdb holds only in-frame clones, not every one. In the table there are about 190,000 clones, around 80% of which are singletons. This clone was recorded a few times. CDR3 size: 15 residues. J was trimmed by 8 bases and V by 0 bases; bases with no gene match: 7. Germline V lookup: CDR1 SGHRS, CDR2 YFSETQ. Sequencing was carried out using peripheral blood. V gene TRBV5-1 combines with J gene TRBJ2-1; 8 nucleotides agree with TRBD2. This receptor was taken from a woman older than 75 with active or convalescent COVID-19. CDR3 coding DNA: TGCGCCAGCAGCTTGGTGCGGGGGGCCTTCGATGAGCAGTTCTTC. Encoded protein: CASSLVRGAFDEQFF.